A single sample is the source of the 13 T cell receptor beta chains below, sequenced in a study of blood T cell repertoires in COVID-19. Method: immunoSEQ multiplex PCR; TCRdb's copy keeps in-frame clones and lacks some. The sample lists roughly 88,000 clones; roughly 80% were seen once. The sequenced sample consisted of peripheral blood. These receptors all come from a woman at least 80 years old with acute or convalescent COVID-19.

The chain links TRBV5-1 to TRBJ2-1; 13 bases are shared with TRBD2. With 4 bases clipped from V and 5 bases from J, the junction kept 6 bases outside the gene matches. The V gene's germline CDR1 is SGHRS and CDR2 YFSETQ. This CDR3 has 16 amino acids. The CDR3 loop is CASSPLTSGGNNEQFF. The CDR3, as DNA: TGCGCCAGCAGCCCTTTGACTAGCGGGGGGAACAATGAGCAGTTCTTC.

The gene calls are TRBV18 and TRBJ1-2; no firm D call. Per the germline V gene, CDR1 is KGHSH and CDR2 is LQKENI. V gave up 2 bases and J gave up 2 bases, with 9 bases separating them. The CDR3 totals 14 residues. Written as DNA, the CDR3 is TGTGCCAGCTCACCAAATACAGTAAACTATGGCTACACCTTC. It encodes CASSPNTVNYGYTF.

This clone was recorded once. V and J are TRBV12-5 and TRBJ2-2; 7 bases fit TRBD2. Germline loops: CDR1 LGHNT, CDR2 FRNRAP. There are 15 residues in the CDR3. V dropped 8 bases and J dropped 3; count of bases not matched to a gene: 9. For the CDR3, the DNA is TGTGCTAGTAGGGAGGGGACGCCGCACACCGGGGAGCTGTTTTTT. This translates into CASREGTPHTGELFF.

CDR3 nucleotide sequence: TGTGCCAGTAGTGCAGGACAGCGTTATGGCTACACCTTC. Translating gives CASSAGQRYGYTF. The chain links TRBV19 to TRBJ1-2, with D perhaps TRBD1 (6 bases). Germline V lookup: CDR1 LNHDA, CDR2 SQIVND (reference sequence). There are 13 residues in the CDR3. The V end was cut by 5 bases, the J end by 5 bases, with 12 bases between.

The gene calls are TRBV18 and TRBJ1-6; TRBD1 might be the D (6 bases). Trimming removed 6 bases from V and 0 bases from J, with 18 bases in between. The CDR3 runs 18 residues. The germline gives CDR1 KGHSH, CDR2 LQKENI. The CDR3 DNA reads TGTGCCAGCTCGCCCTATGGGGGCCAGAGCTCCTATAATTCACCCCTCCACTTT. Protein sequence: CASSPYGGQSSYNSPLHF.

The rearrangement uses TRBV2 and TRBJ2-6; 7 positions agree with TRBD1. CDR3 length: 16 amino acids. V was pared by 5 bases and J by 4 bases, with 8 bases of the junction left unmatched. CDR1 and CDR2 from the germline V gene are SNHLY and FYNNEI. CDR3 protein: CASSRPTGSGANVLTF. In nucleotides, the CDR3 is TGTGCCAGCAGTAGACCGACAGGGTCCGGGGCCAACGTCCTGACTTTC. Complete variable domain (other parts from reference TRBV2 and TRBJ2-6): EPEVTQTPSHQVTQMGQEVILRCVPISNHLYFYWYRQILGQKVEFLVSFYNNEISEKSEIFDDQFSVERPDGSNFTLKIRSTKLEDSAMYFCASSRPTGSGANVLTFGAGSRLTVL.

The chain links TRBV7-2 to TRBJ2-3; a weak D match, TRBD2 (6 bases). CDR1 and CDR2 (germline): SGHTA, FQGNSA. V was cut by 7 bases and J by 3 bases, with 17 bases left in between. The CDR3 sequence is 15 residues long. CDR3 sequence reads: CASILNRGWTDTQYF. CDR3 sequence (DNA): TGTGCCAGCATCCTCAACCGGGGGTGGACAGATACGCAGTATTTT.

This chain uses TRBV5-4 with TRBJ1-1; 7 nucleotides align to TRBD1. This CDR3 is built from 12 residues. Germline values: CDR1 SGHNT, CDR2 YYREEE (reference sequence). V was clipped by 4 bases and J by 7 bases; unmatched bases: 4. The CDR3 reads CASSGRDSEAFF. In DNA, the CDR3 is TGTGCCAGCAGCGGCCGGGACAGTGAAGCTTTCTTT.

The CDR3 sequence: CASSDRTGAPYNSPLHF. DNA for the CDR3: TGTGCCAGCAGTGACCGTACAGGGGCGCCCTATAATTCACCCCTCCACTTT. The rearrangement links TRBV6-1 to TRBJ1-6; TRBD1 agrees at 7 bases. The germline CDR1 and CDR2 sequences are MNHNS and SASEGT. Unmatched junction bases numbered 7, after V lost 3 bases and J lost 2 bases. CDR3 size: 17 residues.

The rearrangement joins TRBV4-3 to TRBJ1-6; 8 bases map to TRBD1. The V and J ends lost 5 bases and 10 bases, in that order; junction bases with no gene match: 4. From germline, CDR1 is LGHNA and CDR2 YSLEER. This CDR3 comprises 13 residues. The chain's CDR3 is CASSGQGSSPLHF. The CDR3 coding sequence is TGCGCCAGCAGCGGACAGGGCAGCTCACCCCTCCACTTT.

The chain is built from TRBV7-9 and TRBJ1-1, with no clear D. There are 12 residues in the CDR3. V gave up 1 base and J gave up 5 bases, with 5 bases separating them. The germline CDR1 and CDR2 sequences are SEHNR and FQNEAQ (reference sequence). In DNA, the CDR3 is TGTGCCAGCAGCTTAGAGCGGACTGAAGCTTTCTTT. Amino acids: CASSLERTEAFF.

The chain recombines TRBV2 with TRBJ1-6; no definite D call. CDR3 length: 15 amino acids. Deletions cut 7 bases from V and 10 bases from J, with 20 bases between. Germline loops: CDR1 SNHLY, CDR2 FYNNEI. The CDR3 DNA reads TGTGCCAGCACTCCTCGAGAGGGAGCGCGATCACCCCTCCACTTT. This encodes CASTPREGARSPLHF.

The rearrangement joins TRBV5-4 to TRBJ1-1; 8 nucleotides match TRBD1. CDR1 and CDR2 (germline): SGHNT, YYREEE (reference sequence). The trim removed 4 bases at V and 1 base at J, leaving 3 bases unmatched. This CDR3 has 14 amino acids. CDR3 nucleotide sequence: TGTGCCAGCAGCGGGGGACAGGCGAACACTGAAGCTTTCTTT. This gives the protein CASSGGQANTEAFF.